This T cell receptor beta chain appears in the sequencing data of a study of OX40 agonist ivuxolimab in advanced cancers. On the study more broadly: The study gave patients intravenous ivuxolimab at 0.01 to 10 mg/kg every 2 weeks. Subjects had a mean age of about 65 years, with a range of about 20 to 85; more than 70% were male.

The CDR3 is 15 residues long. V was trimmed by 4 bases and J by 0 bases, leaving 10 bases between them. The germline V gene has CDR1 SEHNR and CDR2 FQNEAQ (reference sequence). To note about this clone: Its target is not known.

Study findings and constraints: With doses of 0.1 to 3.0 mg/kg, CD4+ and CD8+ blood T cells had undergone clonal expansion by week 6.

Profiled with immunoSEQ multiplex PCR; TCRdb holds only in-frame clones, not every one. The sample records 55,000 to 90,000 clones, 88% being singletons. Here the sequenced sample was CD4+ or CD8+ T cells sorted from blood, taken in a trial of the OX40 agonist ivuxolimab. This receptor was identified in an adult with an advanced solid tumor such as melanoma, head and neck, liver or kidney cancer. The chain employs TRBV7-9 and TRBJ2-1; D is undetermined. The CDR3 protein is CASSSLGNSYNEQFF. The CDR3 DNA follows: TGTGCCAGCAGCTCCCTTGGCAACTCCTACAATGAGCAGTTCTTC.